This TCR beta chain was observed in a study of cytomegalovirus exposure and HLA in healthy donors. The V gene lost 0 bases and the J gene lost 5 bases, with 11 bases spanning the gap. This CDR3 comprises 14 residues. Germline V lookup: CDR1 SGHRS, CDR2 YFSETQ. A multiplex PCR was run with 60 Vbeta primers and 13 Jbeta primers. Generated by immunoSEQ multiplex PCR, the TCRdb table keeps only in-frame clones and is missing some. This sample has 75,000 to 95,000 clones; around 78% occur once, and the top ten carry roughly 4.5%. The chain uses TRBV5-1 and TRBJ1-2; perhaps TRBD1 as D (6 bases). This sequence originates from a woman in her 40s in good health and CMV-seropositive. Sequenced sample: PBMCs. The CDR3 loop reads CASSLGPGAYGYTF. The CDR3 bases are TGCGCCAGCAGCTTGGGTCCAGGGGCGTATGGCTACACCTTC.